The entry below gives a single TCR beta chain sequence along with its context. The junction does not match germline at one end; this may be a read error. This specimen belongs to a study of blood T cell repertoires in COVID-19. Study overall: Donors in the United States, Italy and Spain gave samples during acute or convalescent COVID-19.

Under the authors' procedure: Amplification of reference gene primers was used by the study to estimate nucleated cell counts. Only in-frame clones appear in the TCRdb table, and some are missing; sequencing was by immunoSEQ multiplex PCR. The DNA was the basis for D and trimming; V, J and clone size are from that table. The top ten hold around 10% of the sample, which has 15,000 to 25,000 clones, 88% seen once. The germline V gene has CDR1 LGHDT and CDR2 YNNKEL (reference sequence). The length of the CDR3 is 14 residues. Input material: peripheral blood. This receptor was identified in a human donor in a cohort sampled during active COVID-19. This chain links TRBV3-1 (or the pseudogene TRBV3-2) with TRBJ2-1; D may be TRBD1 (6 bases). CDR3 in DNA: TGTGCCAGCAGCCAAGGACAGGTGACCAATAAGCAGTTCTTC. Its translation is CASSQGQVTNKQFF.